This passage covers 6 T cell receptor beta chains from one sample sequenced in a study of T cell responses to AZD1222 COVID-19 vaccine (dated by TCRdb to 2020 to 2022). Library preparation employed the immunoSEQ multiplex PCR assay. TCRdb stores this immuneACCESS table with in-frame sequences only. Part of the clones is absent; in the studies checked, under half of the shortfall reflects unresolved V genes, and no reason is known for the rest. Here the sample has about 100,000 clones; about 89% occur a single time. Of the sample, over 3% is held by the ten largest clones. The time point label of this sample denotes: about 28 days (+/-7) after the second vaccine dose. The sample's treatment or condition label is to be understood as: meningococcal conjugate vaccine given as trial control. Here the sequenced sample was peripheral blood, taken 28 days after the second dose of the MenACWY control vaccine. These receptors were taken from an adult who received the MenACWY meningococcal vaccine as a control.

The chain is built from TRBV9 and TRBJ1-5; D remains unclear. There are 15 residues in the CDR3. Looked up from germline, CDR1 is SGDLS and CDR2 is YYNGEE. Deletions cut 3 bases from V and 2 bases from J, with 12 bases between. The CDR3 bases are TGTGCCAGCAGCGCGGGCCCCTTCGGCAATCAGCCCCAGCATTTT. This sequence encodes CASSAGPFGNQPQHF.

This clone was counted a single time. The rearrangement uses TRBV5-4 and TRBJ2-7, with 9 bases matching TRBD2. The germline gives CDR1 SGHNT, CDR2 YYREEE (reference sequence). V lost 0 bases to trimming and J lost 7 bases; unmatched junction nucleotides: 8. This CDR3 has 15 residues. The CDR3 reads CASSLEAGGTDEQYF. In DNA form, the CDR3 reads TGTGCCAGCAGCTTGGAAGCGGGGGGTACAGATGAGCAGTACTTC.

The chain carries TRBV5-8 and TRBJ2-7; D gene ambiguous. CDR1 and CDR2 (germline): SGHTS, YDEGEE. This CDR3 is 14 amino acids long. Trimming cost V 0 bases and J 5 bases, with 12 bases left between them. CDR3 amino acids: CASSLALRAHEQYF. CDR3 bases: TGTGCCAGCAGCTTGGCCCTTCGAGCCCACGAGCAGTACTTC.

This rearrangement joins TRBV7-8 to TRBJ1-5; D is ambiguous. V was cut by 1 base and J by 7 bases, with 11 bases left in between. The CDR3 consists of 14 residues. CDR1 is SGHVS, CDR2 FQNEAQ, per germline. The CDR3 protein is CASSLGAFRQPQHF. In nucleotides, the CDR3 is TGTGCCAGCAGCTTAGGGGCATTTAGGCAGCCCCAGCATTTT.

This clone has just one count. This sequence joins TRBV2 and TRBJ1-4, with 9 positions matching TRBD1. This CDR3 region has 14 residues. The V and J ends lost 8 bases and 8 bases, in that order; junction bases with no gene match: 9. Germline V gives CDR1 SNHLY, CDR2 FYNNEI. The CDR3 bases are TGTGCCAGCCATCGGCGGACAGGGGACGAAAAACTGTTTTTT. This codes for CASHRRTGDEKLFF.

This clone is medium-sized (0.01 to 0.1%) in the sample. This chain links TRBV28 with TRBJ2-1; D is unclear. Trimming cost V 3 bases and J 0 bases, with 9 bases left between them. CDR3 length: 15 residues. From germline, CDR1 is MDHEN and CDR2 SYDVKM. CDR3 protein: CASSFPGSSYNEQFF. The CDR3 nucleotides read TGTGCCAGCAGTTTCCCTGGTAGCTCCTACAATGAGCAGTTCTTC.